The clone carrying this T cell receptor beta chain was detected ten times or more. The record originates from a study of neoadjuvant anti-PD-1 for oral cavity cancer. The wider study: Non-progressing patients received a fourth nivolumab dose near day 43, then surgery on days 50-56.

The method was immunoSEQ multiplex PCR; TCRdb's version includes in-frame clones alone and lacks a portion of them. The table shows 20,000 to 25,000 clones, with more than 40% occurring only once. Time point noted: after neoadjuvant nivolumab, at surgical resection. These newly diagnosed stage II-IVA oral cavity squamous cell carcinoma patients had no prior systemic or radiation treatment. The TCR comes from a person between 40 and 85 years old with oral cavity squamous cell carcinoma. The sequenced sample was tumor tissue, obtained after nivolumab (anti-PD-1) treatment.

CDR3 region: CSAYSRETQYF. CDR3 DNA: TGCAGTGCTTACTCGAGGGAGACCCAGTACTTC. The chain employs TRBV20-1 and TRBJ2-5; no firm D call. The CDR3 runs 11 residues. Germline assignment: CDR1 DFQATT and CDR2 SNEGSKA (reference sequence). V lost 5 bases to trimming and J lost 5 bases, with 9 bases between them.